Below, 32 T cell receptor beta chains from the same sample are listed, as sequenced in a study of regulatory T cells in long-lasting Graves disease. Time point of the sample: newly diagnosed GD, antithyroid drugs for less than 3 months. The TCR library used RNA extracted from PBMCs. CDR3 regions were amplified by Arm-PCR using iRepertoire HTBI primers to build TCR beta libraries. Using its own MiXCR run on the multiplex PCR reads, TCRdb lists one record per CDR3 protein. The data contain about 470,000 distinct CDR3 sequences, about a sixth of them singletons. This same sample was also part of a study on T cells in Graves' hyperthyroidism and ophthalmopathy.

This specimen consisted of peripheral blood mononuclear cells (PBMCs), obtained at new diagnosis, from a patient treated with antithyroid drugs. These TCRs come from a man aged 40-55 years with Graves disease.

This clonotype has at least ten counts. The rearrangement links TRBV20-1 to TRBJ2-7; TRBD2 matches 10 bases. With 2 bases clipped from V and 5 bases from J, the junction kept 6 bases outside the gene matches. Germline assignment: CDR1 DFQATT and CDR2 SNEGSKA (reference sequence). The CDR3 is 14 amino acids. This CDR3 reads CSARFVTSGNEQYF. The CDR3 DNA reads as TGCAGTGCTAGATTTGTAACTAGCGGGAACGAGCAGTACTTC.

This sequence joins TRBV18 and TRBJ2-4; no clear D. V was cut by 3 bases and J by 5 bases, with 14 bases left in between. In germline, CDR1 is KGHSH, CDR2 LQKENI. The CDR3 consists of 15 residues. CDR3 in amino acids: CASSPTVAHENIQYF. The CDR3, as DNA: TGTGCCAGCTCACCGACCGTCGCGCACGAAAACATTCAGTACTTC. The variable domain in full, with the rest retrieved from reference TRBV18 and TRBJ2-4, is NAGVMQNPRHLVRRRGQEARLRCSPMKGHSHVYWYRQLPEEGLKFMVYLQKENIIDESGMPKERFSAEFPKEGPSILRIQQVVRGDSAAYFCASSPTVAHENIQYFGAGTRLSVL.

This clonotype was seen a few times. An end of the junction differs from the germline gene, which may be a read error. The chain links TRBV6-1 to TRBJ2-4, with a tentative D call TRBD2 (5 bases). Germline CDR1 MNHNS, CDR2 SASEGT. CDR3 size: 15 residues. CDR3 bases: TGTGCCAGCGGTGAGGGTAACCTAGCCAAAAACATTCAGTACTTC. Its translation is CASGEGNLAKNIQYF.

This clonotype was detected many times. The chain has TRBV20-1 and TRBJ2-3; D is unresolved. Germline-derived CDR1 and CDR2 are DFQATT and SNEGSKA (reference sequence). Trimming pared 1 base from V and 1 base from J, leaving 12 bases between. The CDR3 has 15 amino acids. CDR3: CSARAGGPGTDTQYF. The CDR3 DNA sequence: TGCAGTGCTAGAGCAGGTGGCCCTGGCACAGATACGCAGTATTTT.

With regard to this clonotype: A much larger clone lies one base from this, so it may be a read error. The CDR3 ends on some other residue instead of the conserved phenylalanine or tryptophan, so this is likely a read error. The chain has TRBV11-2 and TRBJ2-5; D uncertain. Trimming cost V 1 base and J 2 bases, with 11 bases left between them. This CDR3 has 15 residues. Germline V gives CDR1 SGHAT, CDR2 FQNNGV. The CDR3 DNA is TGTGCCAGCAGCTTAGGTTTCGGTACACAAGAGACCCAGTACCTC. Translated: CASSLGFGTQETQYL.

This clonotype has ten or more counts. The chain combines TRBV2 with TRBJ2-7; D remains unclear. Deletions cut 2 bases from V and 6 bases from J, with 17 bases between. The CDR3 has 15 residues. Germline CDR1 SNHLY, CDR2 FYNNEI. This CDR3 reads CASSERARGNGEQYF. CDR3 nucleotides: TGTGCCAGCAGTGAAAGGGCTCGCGGAAATGGCGAGCAGTACTTC.

In this sample, this clonotype turned up a few times. V gene TRBV19 combines with J gene TRBJ1-5, with 10 nucleotides matching TRBD1. Germline values: CDR1 LNHDA, CDR2 SQIVND (reference sequence). The CDR3 is 15 amino acids. V dropped 7 bases and J dropped 3; count of bases not matched to a gene: 6. CDR3 protein: CASTLDRGINQPQHF. CDR3 coding DNA: TGTGCCAGTACCTTGGACAGGGGGATCAATCAGCCCCAGCATTTT.

This clonotype was counted many times. The chain has TRBV4-2 and TRBJ1-1, with D hard to call. The CDR3 covers 14 residues. Germline V gene data show CDR1 as LGHNA and CDR2 as YNFKEQ. The ends were cut back, 0 bases at V and 6 bases at J, with 11 bases in the middle. The CDR3 here is CASSQDRGSAEAFF. DNA of the CDR3: TGTGCCAGCAGCCAAGATCGAGGATCTGCTGAAGCTTTCTTT.

This chain connects TRBV5-4 to TRBJ2-7, with 8 bases matching TRBD2. CDR1 and CDR2 (germline): SGHNT, YYREEE (reference sequence). The CDR3 totals 15 residues. Trimming removed 4 bases from V and 4 bases from J; junction bases left unmatched: 10. CDR3 nucleotide sequence: TGTGCCAGCAGCCCCGGGGGGGGGGTAAGTTACGAGCAGTACTTC. Translated: CASSPGGGVSYEQYF.

This clonotype has ten or more counts. This chain connects TRBV27 to TRBJ2-1, with 11 bases identical to TRBD2. This CDR3 spans 16 amino acids. Germline lookup yields CDR1 MNHEY and CDR2 SMNVEV (reference sequence). The ends lost 2 bases at V and 4 bases at J; junction bases unmatched: 4. The CDR3 DNA reads as TGTGCCAGCAGTTTAACATCTAGCGGGAGGTACAATGAGCAGTTCTTC. Its translation: CASSLTSSGRYNEQFF.

At least ten counts were recorded for this clonotype. The genes are TRBV27 and TRBJ2-2; no reliable D call. The CDR3 loop spans 11 amino acids. The germline CDR1 and CDR2 sequences are MNHEY and SMNVEV (reference sequence). The V gene lost 3 bases and the J gene lost 8 bases, with 4 bases spanning the gap. The DNA of the CDR3 is TGTGCCAGCAGTTTCAGAGGGGAGCTGTTTTTT. It specifies CASSFRGELFF.

The chain employs TRBV29-1 and TRBJ2-2; D uncertain. CDR3 length: 14 amino acids. Trimming removed 4 bases from V and 0 bases from J, with 9 bases in between. Per germline, CDR1 SQVTM and CDR2 ANQGSEA. CDR3 residues: CSVGLGSNTGELFF. Here the CDR3 DNA reads TGCAGCGTTGGTTTGGGTTCGAACACCGGGGAGCTGTTTTTT.

The rearrangement links TRBV7-3 to TRBJ1-2; D is possibly TRBD1 (5 bases). The CDR3 is 13 residues long. The V gene lost 5 bases and the J gene lost 2 bases, with 9 bases spanning the gap. From germline, CDR1 is SGHTA and CDR2 FQGTGA. In nucleotides, the CDR3 is TGTGCCAGCAGCATCGACAGAAACTATGGCTACACCTTC. Amino acid sequence: CASSIDRNYGYTF.

Only a few counts were recorded for this clonotype. The chain joins TRBV5-5 to TRBJ1-1; TRBD1 matches 8 bases. V was pared by 4 bases and J by 0 bases, with 11 bases of the junction left unmatched. CDR3 length: 17 residues. Per germline, CDR1 SGHKS and CDR2 YYEKEE (reference sequence). The CDR3 region is CASSQQGGLGVNTEAFF. The CDR3 DNA is TGTGCCAGCAGCCAACAGGGGGGGCTGGGGGTGAACACTGAAGCTTTCTTT.

This clonotype was seen a handful of times. It may be a read error: a sequence one base away is much more abundant. The genes are TRBV2 and TRBJ2-3; tentatively, D is TRBD2 (6 bases). V lost 11 bases to trimming and J lost 2 bases, with 14 bases between them. CDR3 length: 13 amino acids. The germline V gene has CDR1 SNHLY and CDR2 FYNNEI. The CDR3 here is CAGGDGFTDTQYF. As DNA, the CDR3 is TGTGCCGGAGGGGACGGATTCACAGATACGCAGTATTTT.

This clonotype was detected ten times or more. The chain joins TRBV5-1 to TRBJ2-7; D may correspond to TRBD1 or TRBD2 (5 bases each). CDR3 length equals 14 residues. Looked up from germline, CDR1 is SGHRS and CDR2 is YFSETQ. V lost 4 bases to trimming and J lost 0 bases, with 11 bases between them. This chain's CDR3 is CASSHQGDSYEQYF. Here the CDR3 DNA reads TGCGCCAGCAGCCATCAGGGAGACTCCTACGAGCAGTACTTC.

The sample holds many counts of this clonotype. CDR3 coding DNA: TGCAGTGCCACCAGGGGAGGGGGCGGTATGGCTGGGGAGCAGTTCTTC. Its translation: CSATRGGGGMAGEQFF. The chain uses TRBV20-1 and TRBJ2-1, with D possibly being TRBD1 or TRBD2 (7 bases each). The germline V and J ends were trimmed by 6 bases and 10 bases, with 28 bases remaining between them. This CDR3 is built from 16 residues. Germline-derived CDR1 and CDR2 are DFQATT and SNEGSKA (reference sequence).

This clonotype was observed a few times. The chain combines TRBV28 with TRBJ2-5, with a weak D call TRBD2 (5 bases). V shed 3 bases and J shed 6 bases, with 17 bases lying between them. Germline CDR1 reads MDHEN; CDR2 reads SYDVKM. The CDR3 consists of 15 residues. The DNA for the CDR3 is TGTGCCAGCAGTTTTTCCGGCGGGCGCGGTCAGACCCAGTACTTC. Translated: CASSFSGGRGQTQYF.

Many counts were recorded for this clonotype. The genes are TRBV20-1 and TRBJ1-1; 8 bases map to TRBD1. Trimming cost V 3 bases and J 4 bases; bases outside gene matches: 16. This CDR3 is 17 amino acids long. CDR1 is DFQATT and CDR2 is SNEGSKA in the germline V gene (reference sequence). CDR3 sequence reads: CSASGLRAGTGSTEAFF. CDR3 nucleotides: TGCAGTGCTAGTGGATTACGCGCCGGGACAGGTAGCACTGAAGCTTTCTTT.

This clonotype was observed at least ten times. The chain is built from TRBV25-1 and TRBJ2-5; D is unclear. V was pared by 3 bases and J by 1 base, with 9 bases between. Germline loops: CDR1 MGHDK, CDR2 SYGVNS. The CDR3 consists of 14 residues. The CDR3 protein is CASSESGSQETQYF. The CDR3 coding sequence is TGTGCCAGCAGTGAGTCGGGCAGCCAAGAGACCCAGTACTTC.

This chain links TRBV19 with TRBJ2-1; 8 bases line up with TRBD2. The CDR3 covers 16 residues. Trimming removed 0 bases from V and 3 bases from J; junction bases left unmatched: 4. Germline assignment: CDR1 LNHDA and CDR2 SQIVND (reference sequence). Here the CDR3 DNA reads TGTGCCAGTAGTATAGAAACTAGCGGACGCTACAATGAGCAGTTCTTC. This gives the protein CASSIETSGRYNEQFF.

This clonotype occurred many times. The chain carries TRBV27 and TRBJ2-3; possibly TRBD2 for D (6 bases). The CDR3 totals 17 residues. V gave up 0 bases and J gave up 2 bases, with 15 bases separating them. Germline-derived CDR1 and CDR2 are MNHEY and SMNVEV (reference sequence). CDR3 sequence (DNA): TGTGCCAGCAGTTTATCCTACAGGAGGGTGGACACAGATACGCAGTATTTT. Amino acids: CASSLSYRRVDTDTQYF.

The chain is built from TRBV18 and TRBJ2-1; D possibly corresponds to TRBD2 (5 bases). CDR1 and CDR2 (germline): KGHSH, LQKENI. Deletions cut 0 bases from V and 7 bases from J, with 10 bases between. The CDR3 spans 14 residues. The CDR3 DNA reads TGTGCCAGCTCACCACCGGAGGAAACTAATGAGCAGTTCTTC. Translation gives CASSPPEETNEQFF.

In its sample, this clonotype was seen a few times. This chain connects TRBV6-2 or TRBV6-3 to TRBJ2-1, with D maybe TRBD1 (6 bases). Per the germline V gene, CDR1 is MNHEY and CDR2 is SVGEGT. Trimming stripped 2 bases from V and 6 bases from J, with 17 bases between. The CDR3 is made up of 16 amino acids. This chain's CDR3 is CASSYGGGLPVNEQFF. As DNA, the CDR3 is TGTGCCAGCAGTTACGGGGGCGGCCTACCGGTCAATGAGCAGTTCTTC.

This clonotype occurred many times. V is TRBV28 and J is TRBJ2-1; the match to TRBD2 covers 7 bases. Per the germline V gene, CDR1 is MDHEN and CDR2 is SYDVKM. The CDR3 loop spans 14 amino acids. The J segment lost 10 bases and the V segment lost 1 base, leaving 7 bases of the junction unmatched. The DNA of the CDR3 is TGTGCCAGCAGTTTATCCCCGGGAGGCCAGGAGCAGTTCTTC. This gives the protein CASSLSPGGQEQFF.

This clonotype was seen a few times. The CDR3: CASSIYSGQVNTEAFF. Written as DNA, the CDR3 is TGTGCCAGTAGTATCTACTCGGGACAGGTGAACACTGAAGCTTTCTTT. The rearrangement uses TRBV19 and TRBJ1-1; TRBD1 aligns across 8 bases. This CDR3 is 16 amino acids long. The V gene end was trimmed by 3 bases and the J gene end by 0 bases; junction bases not matched to a gene: 6. Germline loops: CDR1 LNHDA, CDR2 SQIVND (reference sequence).

This clonotype has a count of ten or more. V gene TRBV11-2 combines with J gene TRBJ2-7, with 8 bases aligning to TRBD2. The CDR3 length is 12 residues. Germline CDR1 is SGHAT and CDR2 is FQNNGV. Germline trimming cut 5 bases from V and 6 bases from J; bases unmatched to any gene: 3. CDR3 residues: CASSQRESEQYF. CDR3 coding DNA: TGTGCCAGCAGCCAGCGGGAGAGCGAGCAGTACTTC. Complete variable domain (other parts from reference TRBV11-2 and TRBJ2-7): EAGVAQSPRYKIIEKRQSVAFWCNPISGHATLYWYQQILGQGPKLLIQFQNNGVVDDSQLPKDRFSAERLKGVDSTLKIQPAKLEDSAVYLCASSQRESEQYFGPGTRLTVT.

This clonotype was seen at least ten times. The V call is TRBV18, the J call TRBJ2-7, with D unclear. With 4 bases removed from V and 2 bases from J, the gap between germline ends came to 12 bases. CDR1 and CDR2 from the germline V gene are KGHSH and LQKENI. This CDR3 is built from 14 residues. CDR3 loop: CASSLPGLPYEQYF. In DNA form, the CDR3 reads TGTGCCAGCTCACTCCCGGGCCTACCCTACGAGCAGTACTTC.

Details on this clonotype: A read error may explain this, as a much larger clone is one base away. This chain joins TRBV6-1 and TRBJ2-7; D possibly corresponds to TRBD2 (6 bases). Trimming took off 5 bases at V and 8 bases at J, with 16 bases between the two ends. Germline CDR1 and CDR2: MNHNS and SASEGT. CDR3 length equals 13 residues. This chain's CDR3 is CASSRLDRYQQYF. CDR3 nucleotide sequence: TGTGCCAGCAGTCGACTAGACCGGTACCAGCAGTACTTC.

With regard to this clonotype: With a much larger clone just one base away, this may be a read error. CDR3 sequence (DNA): TGTGCCAGCAGACGGGACATCTTAGAACGGCACTACGAGCAGTACTTC. It encodes CASRRDILERHYEQYF. The chain couples TRBV2 to TRBJ2-7; D perhaps matches TRBD1 (6 bases). Trimming took 6 bases from V and 3 from J, leaving 21 bases between them. The CDR3 extends over 16 amino acids. Germline V gene lookup returns CDR1 SNHLY and CDR2 FYNNEI. Combining the CDR3 with reference TRBV2 and TRBJ2-7 gives the whole variable domain EPEVTQTPSHQVTQMGQEVILRCVPISNHLYFYWYRQILGQKVEFLVSFYNNEISEKSEIFDDQFSVERPDGSNFTLKIRSTKLEDSAMYFCASRRDILERHYEQYFGPGTRLTVT.

There are many counts of this clonotype. The V gene is TRBV3-1, the J gene TRBJ2-5; D unclear. V was shortened by 1 base and J by 7 bases, with 7 bases between the two germline ends. Germline-derived CDR1 and CDR2 are LGHDT and YNNKEL (reference sequence). The CDR3 runs to 12 residues. The CDR3 protein is CASSQGPRTQYF. CDR3 in DNA: TGTGCCAGCAGCCAAGGCCCCAGGACCCAGTACTTC.

This clonotype was found many times. CDR3 sequence reads: CASPGNRGRNEQFF. The CDR3 DNA sequence: TGTGCCAGCCCGGGGAACAGGGGGCGAAATGAGCAGTTCTTC. The chain combines TRBV2 with TRBJ2-1; the match to TRBD1 covers 9 bases. CDR3 length: 14 residues. V shed 8 bases, J shed 7 bases, and the junction held 9 bases outside the gene matches. Germline values: CDR1 SNHLY, CDR2 FYNNEI.